The next 2 T cell receptor beta chains were all read from a single sample in a study of blood T cell repertoires in COVID-19. Profiling relied on immunoSEQ multiplex PCR, and the TCRdb table lists in-frame clones only, not all of them. The repertoire holds 300,000 to 450,000 clones, with roughly 90% as singletons. The sample comprised peripheral blood. Receptors were obtained from a woman aged 25 to 39 with COVID-19, enrolled during active disease.

This chain links TRBV6-6 with TRBJ2-1; TRBD1 matches 7 bases. The CDR3 loop spans 14 amino acids. J gave up 9 bases and V 6 bases, and 11 bases lay outside the gene matches. The germline CDR1 and CDR2 sequences are MNHNY and SVGAGI (reference sequence). The CDR3 nucleotides are TGTGCCAGCAGGGGAATCGGGACAGAAGGTGAGCAGTTCTTC. Amino acid sequence: CASRGIGTEGEQFF.

This clone was counted only a few times. The chain uses TRBV2 and TRBJ1-1, with 8 bases identical to TRBD1. J lost 0 bases, V lost 6 bases, and 15 bases had no gene match. This CDR3 is built from 18 residues. Germline CDR1 is SNHLY and CDR2 is FYNNEI. The CDR3 DNA follows: TGTGCCAGCAGCCAAGGCATCGGGACAGGAGGTATGAACACTGAAGCTTTCTTT. Its translation: CASSQGIGTGGMNTEAFF.